Each of the 9 T cell receptor beta chains below was sequenced from the same sample in a study of blood T cells in healthy people across ages. Sample-barcoded 5' priming and a J-beta primer mix drove a second PCR of about 7 to 11 cycles. MiXCR was run by TCRdb on the 5' RACE reads, yielding one entry per CDR3 protein. The sample shows fewer than 700,000 distinct CDR3 sequences, around 43% of them seen only once. The sequenced sample consisted of blood. All receptors derive from a man older than 75 in good health.

Many counts were recorded for this clonotype. The chain combines TRBV9 with TRBJ2-7, with D possibly matching TRBD1 (6 bases). Germline assignment: CDR1 SGDLS and CDR2 YYNGEE. This CDR3 contains 17 residues. V lost 4 bases and J lost 0, with 20 bases in between. CDR3 residues: CASSPQRGTSFSYEQYF. CDR3 DNA sequence: TGTGCCAGCAGCCCTCAGAGGGGGACATCTTTCTCCTACGAGCAGTACTTC.

On this clonotype: At one end, the junction sequence differs from germline, possibly due to a read error. This sequence joins TRBV12-3 or TRBV12-4 and TRBJ2-7; 7 nucleotides match TRBD1. The CDR3 has 15 residues. The CDR3 sequence is CACSSFAGQADEQYF. The CDR3 DNA reads as TGTGCCTGCAGTTCCTTTGCAGGACAGGCCGACGAGCAGTACTTC.

The CDR3 protein is CSVRQGMTSGNADTQYF. CDR3 DNA sequence: TGCAGCGTTCGTCAGGGGATGACTAGCGGGAACGCAGATACGCAGTATTTT. This chain uses TRBV29-1 with TRBJ2-3; 11 bases are shared with TRBD2. J lost 4 bases, V lost 5 bases, and 14 bases had no gene match. CDR3 length: 17 amino acids. The germline gives CDR1 SQVTM, CDR2 ANQGSEA.

This chain connects TRBV9 to TRBJ2-5, with 11 bases fitting TRBD1. Germline V CDR1 and CDR2: SGDLS, YYNGEE. With 4 bases clipped from V and 11 bases from J, the junction kept 16 bases outside the gene matches. The CDR3 loop spans 16 amino acids. Here the CDR3 reads CASSPRTGGVYNEQYF. The CDR3 coding sequence is TGTGCCAGCAGCCCAAGGACAGGGGGCGTCTACAATGAGCAGTACTTC.

This clonotype was observed a few times. The chain couples TRBV4-2 to TRBJ2-3, with D perhaps being TRBD1 or TRBD2 (6 bases each). Trimming pared 0 bases from V and 3 bases from J, leaving 19 bases between. The length of the CDR3 is 18 residues. Germline values: CDR1 LGHNA, CDR2 YNFKEQ. Here the CDR3 reads CASSQDIGGGRGTDTQYF. Here the CDR3 DNA reads TGTGCCAGCAGCCAAGATATTGGTGGGGGGCGCGGGACAGATACGCAGTATTTT.

In DNA form, the CDR3 reads TGTGCCAGCAGTTTTAAACCGATCAATCAGCCCCAGCATTTT. Translated: CASSFKPINQPQHF. This chain uses TRBV6-5 with TRBJ1-5; D remains unclear. Germline CDR1 reads MNHEY; CDR2 reads SVGAGI. With 4 bases removed from V and 3 bases from J, the gap between germline ends came to 10 bases. The CDR3 has 14 residues.

The chain carries TRBV11-2 and TRBJ2-5; D is possibly TRBD2 (5 bases). V lost 4 bases and J 5 bases, leaving 23 bases between the germline ends. Germline values: CDR1 SGHAT, CDR2 FQNNGV. The CDR3 loop spans 17 amino acids. The CDR3 nucleotides are TGTGCCAGCAGCTCAAGTATCCGGGCCCAGCCGGGGGAGACCCAGTACTTC. Protein product: CASSSSIRAQPGETQYF.

The chain links TRBV7-2 to TRBJ1-5, with D tentatively TRBD1 (6 bases). Germline V CDR1 and CDR2: SGHTA, FQGNSA. V was shortened by 6 bases and J by 3 bases, with 12 bases between the two germline ends. The CDR3 covers 14 residues. In DNA, the CDR3 is TGTGCCAGCAGAGGGGGGGGGTTCAATCAGCCCCAGCATTTT. Amino acids: CASRGGGFNQPQHF.

This clonotype was seen only a few times. V and J are TRBV14 and TRBJ2-5; no definite D call. Looked up from germline, CDR1 is SGHDN and CDR2 is FVKESK. The CDR3 runs to 15 residues. Trimming stripped 4 bases from V and 0 bases from J, with 12 bases between. The CDR3 here is CASSRFPTNQETQYF. For the CDR3, the DNA is TGTGCCAGCAGCCGATTCCCTACTAACCAAGAGACCCAGTACTTC.